The source of this T cell receptor beta chain is a study of cytomegalovirus exposure and HLA in healthy donors. Per the germline V gene, CDR1 is MDHEN and CDR2 is SYDVKM. This CDR3 comprises 14 residues. V was shortened by 6 bases and J by 10 bases, with 22 bases between the two germline ends. A word on this clone: The antigen is not known.

At collection, donors were nominally healthy, but unrecorded immune exposures were probable. Study results and limitations: In vitro checks showed that a few CMV-associated chains really do target CMV antigens. For most subjects, TCR beta sequences were reported to predict HLA-A and HLA-B alleles with accuracy.

Amplification used 60 Vbeta primers and 13 Jbeta primers. The protocol was immunoSEQ multiplex PCR, while the TCRdb copy is restricted to in-frame clones and leaves out a portion. The sample holds 140,000 to 150,000 clones, approximately 80% seen once. The TCR was taken from a man aged 35-49 years in good health and CMV-seropositive. The chain employs TRBV28 and TRBJ2-7, with TRBD2 as a possible D gene (6 bases). The sample was PBMCs. The CDR3 reads CASRAGPPASRQYF. DNA of the CDR3: TGTGCCAGCAGGGCGGGGCCCCCAGCCTCGAGACAGTACTTC.